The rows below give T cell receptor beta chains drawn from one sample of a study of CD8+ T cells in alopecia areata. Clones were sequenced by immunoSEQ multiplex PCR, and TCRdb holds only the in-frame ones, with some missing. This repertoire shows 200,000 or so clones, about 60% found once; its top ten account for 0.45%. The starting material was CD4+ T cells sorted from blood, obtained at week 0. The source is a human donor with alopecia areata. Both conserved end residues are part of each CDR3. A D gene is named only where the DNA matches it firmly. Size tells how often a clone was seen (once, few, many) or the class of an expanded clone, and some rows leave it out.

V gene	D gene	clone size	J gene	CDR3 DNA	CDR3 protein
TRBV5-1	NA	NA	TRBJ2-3	TGCGCCAGCAGCGGGGGAAATACGCAGTATTTT	CASSGGNTQYF
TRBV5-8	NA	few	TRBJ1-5	TGTGCCAGCAGCTTTTCATATGCGGGTTGGCAGCCCCAGCATTTT	CASSFSYAGWQPQHF
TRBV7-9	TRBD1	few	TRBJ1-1	TGTGCCAGCAGCTACCCCCCCTCCGCCGGACAGGGCAATGAAGCTTTCTTT	CASSYPPSAGQGNEAFF
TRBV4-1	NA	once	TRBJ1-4	TGCGCCAGCAGCCAAGTTTCTAACCCCCTTAGTACGTTTTTT	CASSQVSNPLSTFF
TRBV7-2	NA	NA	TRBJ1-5	TGTGCCAGCAGCTTAGTCCAGGGGCCCGGGCCCCAGCATTTT	CASSLVQGPGPQHF
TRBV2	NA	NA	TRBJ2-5	TGTGCCTACCGTTCGCAAGAGACCCAGTACTTC	CAYRSQETQYF
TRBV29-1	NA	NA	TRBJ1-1	TGCAGCGTTGAAGTGAGTGCAGGGACTGAAGCTTTCTTT	CSVEVSAGTEAFF
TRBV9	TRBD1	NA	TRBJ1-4	TGTGCCAGCAGCATGCCGACAGGGGGTTCTGAAAAACTGTTTTTT	CASSMPTGGSEKLFF
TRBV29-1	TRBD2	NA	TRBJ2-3	TGCAGCGCTAGGGCTAGCGGGCAAATCACCCAGCAGTATTTT	CSARASGQITQQYF
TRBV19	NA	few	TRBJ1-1	TGTGCCAGTACCGATGGGGCGGGACGGAACACTGAAGCTTTCTTT	CASTDGAGRNTEAFF
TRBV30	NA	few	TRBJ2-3	TGTGCCTGGAGTGTACAAGGGACAAGCACAGATACGCAGTATTTT	CAWSVQGTSTDTQYF
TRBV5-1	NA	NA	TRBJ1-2	TGCGCCAGCAGCTTAGACAGTGGCTACACCTTC	CASSLDSGYTF
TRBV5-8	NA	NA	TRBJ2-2	TGTGCCAGCAGCTTGGGGCAGGGGAGCACCGGGGAGCTGTTTTTT	CASSLGQGSTGELFF
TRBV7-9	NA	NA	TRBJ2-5	TGTGCCAGCAGCTTATATCCCAGGAAACCCTTCCAAGAGACCCAGTACTTC	CASSLYPRKPFQETQYF
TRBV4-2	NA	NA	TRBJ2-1	TGTGCCAGCAGCCAAGAGGGCTCCTACAATGAGCAGTTCTTC	CASSQEGSYNEQFF
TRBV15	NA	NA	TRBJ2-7	TGTGCCACCAGCAGAGAACCCTTCCCGGACGAGCAGTACTTC	CATSREPFPDEQYF
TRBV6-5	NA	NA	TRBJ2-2	TGTGCCAGCAGAGGGATGACAGGGAACACCGGGGAGCTGTTTTTT	CASRGMTGNTGELFF
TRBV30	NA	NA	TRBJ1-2	TGTGCCTGCCCCCAGGCAGCTAACTATGGCTACACCTTC	CACPQAANYGYTF
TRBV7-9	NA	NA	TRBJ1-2	TGTGCCAGCAGCCCGCCCGGGGGAGCCTATGGCTACACCTTC	CASSPPGGAYGYTF
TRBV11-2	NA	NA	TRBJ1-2	TGTGCCAGCAGCTCAGACGGGGTCCCCTATGGCTACACCTTC	CASSSDGVPYGYTF
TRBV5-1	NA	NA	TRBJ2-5	TGCGCCAGCAGCTTGGGGGGTCGAGAGACCCAGTACTTC	CASSLGGRETQYF
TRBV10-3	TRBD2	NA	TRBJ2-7	TGTGCCATCAGTGACCTCCCTAGCGGAACCTACGAGCAGTACTTC	CAISDLPSGTYEQYF
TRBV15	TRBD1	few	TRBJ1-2	TGTGCCACCAGCAGAGGCCGACAGGGAGGGTTCGGCTACACCTTC	CATSRGRQGGFGYTF
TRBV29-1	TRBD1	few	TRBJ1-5	TGCAGCGTTGATGAGGGACAGGGCAATCAGCCCCAGCATTTT	CSVDEGQGNQPQHF
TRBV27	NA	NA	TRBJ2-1	TGTGCCAGCAGGAGAGCCTCCTACAATGAGCAGTTCTTC	CASRRASYNEQFF
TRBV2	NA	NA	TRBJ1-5	TGTGCCAGCAGACCAACAGGGAAGCCCCAGCATTTT	CASRPTGKPQHF
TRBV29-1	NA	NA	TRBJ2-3	TGCAGCGTTGGGGGTCAAAGCACAGATACGCAGTATTTT	CSVGGQSTDTQYF